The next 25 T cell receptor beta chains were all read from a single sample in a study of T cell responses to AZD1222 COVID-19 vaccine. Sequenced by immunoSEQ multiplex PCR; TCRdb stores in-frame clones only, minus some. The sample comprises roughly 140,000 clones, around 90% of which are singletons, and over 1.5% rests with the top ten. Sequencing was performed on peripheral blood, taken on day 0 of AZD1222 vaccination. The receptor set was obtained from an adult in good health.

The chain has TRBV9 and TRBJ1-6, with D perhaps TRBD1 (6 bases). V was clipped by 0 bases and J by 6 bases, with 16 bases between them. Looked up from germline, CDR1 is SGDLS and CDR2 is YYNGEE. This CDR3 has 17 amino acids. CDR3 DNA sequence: TGTGCCAGCAGCGTAGGTCGGGGGGCAGGACGTAATTCACCCCTCCACTTT. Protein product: CASSVGRGAGRNSPLHF.

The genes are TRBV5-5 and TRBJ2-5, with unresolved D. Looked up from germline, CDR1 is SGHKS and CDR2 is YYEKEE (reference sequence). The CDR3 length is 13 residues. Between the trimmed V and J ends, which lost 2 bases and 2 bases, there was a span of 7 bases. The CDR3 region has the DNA TGTGCCAGCAGCTTATGGTGGCAAGAGACCCAGTACTTC. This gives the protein CASSLWWQETQYF.

The chain's CDR3 is CASSLMYGSTSYEQYF. The DNA of the CDR3 is TGTGCCAGCAGCTTGATGTACGGGTCAACCTCCTACGAGCAGTACTTC. V is TRBV5-5 and J is TRBJ2-7; D gene ambiguous. The CDR3 has 16 amino acids. Germline V CDR1 and CDR2: SGHKS, YYEKEE (reference sequence). Trimming cost V 1 base and J 0 bases, with 14 bases left between them.

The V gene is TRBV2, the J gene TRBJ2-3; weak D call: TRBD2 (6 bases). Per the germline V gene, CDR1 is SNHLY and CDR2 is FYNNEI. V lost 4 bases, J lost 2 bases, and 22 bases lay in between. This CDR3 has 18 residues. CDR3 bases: TGTGCCAGCAGTGCCCTAGGGGAGGTCACTAGTACCACAGATACGCAGTATTTT. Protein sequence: CASSALGEVTSTTDTQYF.

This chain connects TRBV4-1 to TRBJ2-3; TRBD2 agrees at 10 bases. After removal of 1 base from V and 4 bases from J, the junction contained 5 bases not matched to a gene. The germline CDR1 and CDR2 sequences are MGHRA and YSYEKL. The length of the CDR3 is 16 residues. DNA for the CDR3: TGCGCCAGCAGCCAAGGGGGACTAGCGATCCCAGATACGCAGTATTTT. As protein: CASSQGGLAIPDTQYF.

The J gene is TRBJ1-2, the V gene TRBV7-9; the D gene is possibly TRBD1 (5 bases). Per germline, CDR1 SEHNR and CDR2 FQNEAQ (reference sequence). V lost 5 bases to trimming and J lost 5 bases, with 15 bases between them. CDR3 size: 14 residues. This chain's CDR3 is CASSRLEGAYGYTF. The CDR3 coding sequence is TGTGCCAGCAGCCGGCTCGAAGGGGCGTATGGCTACACCTTC.

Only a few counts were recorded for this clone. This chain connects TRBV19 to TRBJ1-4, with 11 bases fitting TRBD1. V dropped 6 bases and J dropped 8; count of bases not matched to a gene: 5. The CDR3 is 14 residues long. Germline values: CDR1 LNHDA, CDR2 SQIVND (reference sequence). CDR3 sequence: CASRRTGGDEKLFF. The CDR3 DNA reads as TGTGCCAGTAGGCGGACAGGGGGCGACGAAAAACTGTTTTTT.

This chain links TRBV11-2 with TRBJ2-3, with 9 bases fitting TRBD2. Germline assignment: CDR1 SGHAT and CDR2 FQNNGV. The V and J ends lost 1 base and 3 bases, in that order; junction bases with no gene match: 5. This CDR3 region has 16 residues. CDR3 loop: CASSLGGGRATDTQYF. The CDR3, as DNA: TGTGCCAGCAGCTTAGGAGGCGGGAGGGCGACAGATACGCAGTATTTT.

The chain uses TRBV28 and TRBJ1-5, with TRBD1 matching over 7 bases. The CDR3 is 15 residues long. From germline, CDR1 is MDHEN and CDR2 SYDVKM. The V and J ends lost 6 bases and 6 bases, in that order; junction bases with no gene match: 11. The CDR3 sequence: CASSRGAGGPQPQHF. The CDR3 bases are TGTGCCAGCAGCCGCGGGGCAGGGGGTCCTCAGCCCCAGCATTTT.

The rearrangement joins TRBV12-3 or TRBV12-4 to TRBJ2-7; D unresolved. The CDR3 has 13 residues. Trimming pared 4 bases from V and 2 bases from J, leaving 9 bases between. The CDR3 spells CASSSYPPYEQYF. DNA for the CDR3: TGTGCCAGCAGTTCATACCCCCCCTACGAGCAGTACTTC.

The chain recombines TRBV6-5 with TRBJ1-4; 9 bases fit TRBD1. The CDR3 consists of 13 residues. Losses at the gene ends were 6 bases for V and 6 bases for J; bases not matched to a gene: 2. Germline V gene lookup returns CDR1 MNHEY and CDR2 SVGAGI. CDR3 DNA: TGTGCCAGCAGGGACAGGGGCTATGAAAAACTGTTTTTT. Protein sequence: CASRDRGYEKLFF.

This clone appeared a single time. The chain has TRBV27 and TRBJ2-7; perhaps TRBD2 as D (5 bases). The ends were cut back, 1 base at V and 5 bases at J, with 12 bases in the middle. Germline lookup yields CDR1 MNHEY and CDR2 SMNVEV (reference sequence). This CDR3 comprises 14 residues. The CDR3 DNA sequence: TGTGCCAGCAGTTTATTAGGACTGATCCACGAGCAGTACTTC. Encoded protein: CASSLLGLIHEQYF.

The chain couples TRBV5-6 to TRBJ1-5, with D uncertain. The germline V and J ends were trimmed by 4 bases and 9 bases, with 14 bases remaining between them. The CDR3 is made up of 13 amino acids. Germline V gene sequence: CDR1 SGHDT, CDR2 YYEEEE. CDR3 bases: TGTGCCAGCAGCCCGACTCCAATTGGGCCCCAGCATTTT. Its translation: CASSPTPIGPQHF.

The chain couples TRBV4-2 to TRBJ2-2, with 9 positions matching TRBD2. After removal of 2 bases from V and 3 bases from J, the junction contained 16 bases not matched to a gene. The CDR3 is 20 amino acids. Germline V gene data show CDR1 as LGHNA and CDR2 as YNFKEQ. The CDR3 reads CASSQPPGSGRSRDTGELFF. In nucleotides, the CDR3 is TGTGCCAGCAGCCAACCCCCTGGTAGCGGGAGAAGTAGGGACACCGGGGAGCTGTTTTTT.

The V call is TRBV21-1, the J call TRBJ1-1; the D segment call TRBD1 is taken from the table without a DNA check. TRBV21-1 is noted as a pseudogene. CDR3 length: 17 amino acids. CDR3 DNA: TGTGCCAGCAGCAAAAACCCGGACAGGGAGCGGAACACTGAAGCTTTCTTT. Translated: CASSKNPDRERNTEAFF.

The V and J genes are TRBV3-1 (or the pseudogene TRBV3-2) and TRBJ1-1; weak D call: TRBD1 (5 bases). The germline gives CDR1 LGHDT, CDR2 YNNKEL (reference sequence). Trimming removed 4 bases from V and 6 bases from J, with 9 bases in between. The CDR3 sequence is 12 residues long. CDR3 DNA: TGTGCCAGCAGCCGAGGGGACTCTGAAGCTTTCTTT. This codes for CASSRGDSEAFF.

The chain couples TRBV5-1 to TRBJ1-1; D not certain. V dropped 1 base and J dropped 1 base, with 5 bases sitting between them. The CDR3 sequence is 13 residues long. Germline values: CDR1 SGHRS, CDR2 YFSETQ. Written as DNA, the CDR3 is TGCGCCAGCAGCTTGTCCCGGAACACTGAAGCTTTCTTT. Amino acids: CASSLSRNTEAFF.

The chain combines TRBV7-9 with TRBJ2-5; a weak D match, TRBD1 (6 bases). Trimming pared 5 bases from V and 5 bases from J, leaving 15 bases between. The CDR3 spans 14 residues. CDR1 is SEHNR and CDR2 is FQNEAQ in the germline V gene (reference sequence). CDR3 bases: TGTGCCAGCAGCAGTACGCCTCAGGGGGAGACCCAGTACTTC. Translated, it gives CASSSTPQGETQYF. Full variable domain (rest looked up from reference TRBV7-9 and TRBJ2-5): DTGVSQNPRHKITKRGQNVTFRCDPISEHNRLYWYRQTLGQGPEFLTYFQNEAQLEKSRLLSDRFSAERPKGSFSTLEIQRTEQGDSAMYLCASSSTPQGETQYFGPGTRLLVL.

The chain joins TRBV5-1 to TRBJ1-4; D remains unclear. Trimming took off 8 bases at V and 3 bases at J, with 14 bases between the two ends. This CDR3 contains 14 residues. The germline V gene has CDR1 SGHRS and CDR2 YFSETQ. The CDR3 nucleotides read TGCGCCAGTGCCCTTAGGGTACCTAATGAAAAACTGTTTTTT. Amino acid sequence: CASALRVPNEKLFF.

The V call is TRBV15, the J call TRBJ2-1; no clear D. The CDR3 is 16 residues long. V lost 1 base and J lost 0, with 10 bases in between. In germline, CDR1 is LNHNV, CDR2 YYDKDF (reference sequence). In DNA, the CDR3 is TGTGCCACCAGCAGAGGAGTAGCCGACTCCTACAATGAGCAGTTCTTC. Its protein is CATSRGVADSYNEQFF.

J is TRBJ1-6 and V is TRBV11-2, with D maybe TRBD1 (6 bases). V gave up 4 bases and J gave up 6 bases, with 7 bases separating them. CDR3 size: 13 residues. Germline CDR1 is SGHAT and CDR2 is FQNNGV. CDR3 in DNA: TGTGCCAGCAGCTACAGGGCTAATTCACCCCTCCACTTT. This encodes CASSYRANSPLHF.

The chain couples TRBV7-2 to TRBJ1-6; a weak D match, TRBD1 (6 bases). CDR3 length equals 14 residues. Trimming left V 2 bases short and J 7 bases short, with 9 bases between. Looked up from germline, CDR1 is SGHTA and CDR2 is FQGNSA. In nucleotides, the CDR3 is TGTGCCAGCAGCTTACAGGGGAAGAATTCACCCCTCCACTTT. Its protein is CASSLQGKNSPLHF.

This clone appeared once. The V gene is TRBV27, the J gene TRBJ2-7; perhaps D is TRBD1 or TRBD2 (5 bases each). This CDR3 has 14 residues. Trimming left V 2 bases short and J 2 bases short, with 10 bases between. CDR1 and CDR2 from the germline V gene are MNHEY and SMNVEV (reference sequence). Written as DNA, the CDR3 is TGTGCCAGCAGTTTAAGAAGGGGACCCTACGAGCAGTACTTC. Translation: CASSLRRGPYEQYF.

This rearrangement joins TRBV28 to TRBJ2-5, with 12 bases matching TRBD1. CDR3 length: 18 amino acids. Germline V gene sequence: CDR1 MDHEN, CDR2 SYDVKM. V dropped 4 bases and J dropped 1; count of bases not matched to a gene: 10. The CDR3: CASSSPGTGGAAQETQYF. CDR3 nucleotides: TGTGCCAGCAGTTCCCCCGGGACAGGGGGCGCGGCCCAAGAGACCCAGTACTTC.

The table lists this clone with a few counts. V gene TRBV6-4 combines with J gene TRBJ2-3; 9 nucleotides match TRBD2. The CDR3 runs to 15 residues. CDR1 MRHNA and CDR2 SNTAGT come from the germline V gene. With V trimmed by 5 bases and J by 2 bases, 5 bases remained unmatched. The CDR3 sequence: CASSPLAGFTDTQYF. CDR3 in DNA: TGTGCCAGCAGTCCACTAGCGGGTTTCACAGATACGCAGTATTTT.